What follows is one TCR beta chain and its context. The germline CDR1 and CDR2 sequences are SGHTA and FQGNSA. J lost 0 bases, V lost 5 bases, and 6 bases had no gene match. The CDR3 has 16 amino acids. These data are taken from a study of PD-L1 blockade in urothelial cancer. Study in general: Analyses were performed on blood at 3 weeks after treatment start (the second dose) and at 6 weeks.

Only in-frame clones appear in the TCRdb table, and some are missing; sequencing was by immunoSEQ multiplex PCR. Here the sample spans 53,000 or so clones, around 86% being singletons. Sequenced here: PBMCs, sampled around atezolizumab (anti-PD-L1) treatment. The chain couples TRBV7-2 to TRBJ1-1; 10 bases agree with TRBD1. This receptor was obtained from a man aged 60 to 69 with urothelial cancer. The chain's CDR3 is CASSTWTGGMNTEAFF. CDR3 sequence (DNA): TGTGCCAGCAGCACCTGGACAGGGGGTATGAACACTGAAGCTTTCTTT.